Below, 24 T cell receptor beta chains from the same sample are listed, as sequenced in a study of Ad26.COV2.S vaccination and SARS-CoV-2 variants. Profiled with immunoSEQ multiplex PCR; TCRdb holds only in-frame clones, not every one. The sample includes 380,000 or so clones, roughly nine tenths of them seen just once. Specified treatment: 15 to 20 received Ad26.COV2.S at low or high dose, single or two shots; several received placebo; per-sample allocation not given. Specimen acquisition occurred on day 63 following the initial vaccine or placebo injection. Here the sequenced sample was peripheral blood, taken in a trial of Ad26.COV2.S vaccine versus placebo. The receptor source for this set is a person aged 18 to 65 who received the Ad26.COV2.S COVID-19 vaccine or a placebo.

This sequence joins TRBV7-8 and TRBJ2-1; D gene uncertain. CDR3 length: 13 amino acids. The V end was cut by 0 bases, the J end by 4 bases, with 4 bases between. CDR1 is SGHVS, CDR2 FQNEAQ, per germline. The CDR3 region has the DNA TGTGCCAGCAGCTTAGCGGAATACAATGAGCAGTTCTTC. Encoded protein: CASSLAEYNEQFF. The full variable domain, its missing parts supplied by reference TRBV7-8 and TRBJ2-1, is GAGVSQSPRYKVAKRGQDVALRCDPISGHVSLFWYQQALGQGPEFLTYFQNEAQLDKSGLPSDRFFAERPEGSVSTLKIQRTQQEDSAVYLCASSLAEYNEQFFGPGTRLTVL.

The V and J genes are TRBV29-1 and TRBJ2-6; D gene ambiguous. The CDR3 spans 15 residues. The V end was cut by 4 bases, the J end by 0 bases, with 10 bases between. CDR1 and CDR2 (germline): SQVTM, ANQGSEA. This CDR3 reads CSVGSASSGANVLTF. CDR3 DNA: TGCAGCGTTGGATCGGCCAGCTCTGGGGCCAACGTCCTGACTTTC.

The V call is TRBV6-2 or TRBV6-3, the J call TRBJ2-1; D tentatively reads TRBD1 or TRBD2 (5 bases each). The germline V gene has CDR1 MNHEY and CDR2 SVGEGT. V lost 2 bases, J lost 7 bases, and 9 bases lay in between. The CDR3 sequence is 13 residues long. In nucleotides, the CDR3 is TGTGCCAGCAGTTACACGGGACCGAATGAGCAGTTCTTC. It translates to CASSYTGPNEQFF.

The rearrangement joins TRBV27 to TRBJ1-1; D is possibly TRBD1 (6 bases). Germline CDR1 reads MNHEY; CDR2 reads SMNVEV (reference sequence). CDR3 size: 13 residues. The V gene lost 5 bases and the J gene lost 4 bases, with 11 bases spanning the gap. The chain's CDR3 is CASSRGGGTEAFF. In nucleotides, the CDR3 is TGTGCCAGCAGTAGAGGGGGGGGCACTGAAGCTTTCTTT.

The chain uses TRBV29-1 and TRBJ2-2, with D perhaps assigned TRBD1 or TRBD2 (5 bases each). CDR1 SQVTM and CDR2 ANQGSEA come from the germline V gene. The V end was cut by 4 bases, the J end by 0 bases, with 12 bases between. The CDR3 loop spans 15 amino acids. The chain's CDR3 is CSVVMGETNTGELFF. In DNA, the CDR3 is TGCAGCGTTGTTATGGGGGAAACGAACACCGGGGAGCTGTTTTTT.

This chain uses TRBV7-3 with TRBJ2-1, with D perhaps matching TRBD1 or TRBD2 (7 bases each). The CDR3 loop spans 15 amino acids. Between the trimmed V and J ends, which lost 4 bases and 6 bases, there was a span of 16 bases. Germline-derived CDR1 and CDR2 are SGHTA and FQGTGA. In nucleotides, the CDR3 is TGTGCCAGCAGCTCCCCCGGCAGGGGGGGCAATGAGCAGTTCTTC. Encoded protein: CASSSPGRGGNEQFF.

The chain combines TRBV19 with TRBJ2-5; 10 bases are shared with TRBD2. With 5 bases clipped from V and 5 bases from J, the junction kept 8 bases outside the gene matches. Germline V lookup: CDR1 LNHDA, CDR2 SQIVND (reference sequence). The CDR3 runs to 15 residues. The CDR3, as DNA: TGTGCCAGTAGTCCCCAGCGGGGGGGCGGGGAGACCCAGTACTTC. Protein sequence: CASSPQRGGGETQYF.

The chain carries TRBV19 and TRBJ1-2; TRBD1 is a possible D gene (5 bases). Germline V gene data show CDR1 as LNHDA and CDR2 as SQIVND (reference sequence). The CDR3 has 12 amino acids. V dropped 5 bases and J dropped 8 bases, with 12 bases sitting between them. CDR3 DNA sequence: TGTGCCAGTAGTGGGGGACCCCCAGGCTACACCTTC. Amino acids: CASSGGPPGYTF.

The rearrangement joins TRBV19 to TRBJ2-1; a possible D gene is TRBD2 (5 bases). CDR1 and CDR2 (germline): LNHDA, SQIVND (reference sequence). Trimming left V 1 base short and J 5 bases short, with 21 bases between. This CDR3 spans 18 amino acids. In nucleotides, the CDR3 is TGTGCCAGTAGTATAGTAGGTATTAGGGAGTTAGGACACAATGAGCAGTTCTTC. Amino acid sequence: CASSIVGIRELGHNEQFF.

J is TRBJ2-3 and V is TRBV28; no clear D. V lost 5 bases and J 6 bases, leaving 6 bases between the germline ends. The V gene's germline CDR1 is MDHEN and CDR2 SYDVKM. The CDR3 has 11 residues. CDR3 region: CASSASDTQYF. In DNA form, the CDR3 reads TGTGCCAGCAGTGCCTCGGATACGCAGTATTTT.

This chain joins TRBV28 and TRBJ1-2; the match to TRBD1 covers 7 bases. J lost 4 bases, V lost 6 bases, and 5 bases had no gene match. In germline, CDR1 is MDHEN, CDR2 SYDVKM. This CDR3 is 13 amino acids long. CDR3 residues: CASSSGQLYGYTF. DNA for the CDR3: TGTGCCAGCAGCTCGGGACAGCTCTATGGCTACACCTTC.

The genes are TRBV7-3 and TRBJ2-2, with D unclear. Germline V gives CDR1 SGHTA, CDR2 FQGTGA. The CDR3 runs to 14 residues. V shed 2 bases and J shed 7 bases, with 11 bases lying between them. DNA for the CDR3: TGTGCCAGCAGCTTAGGTGGGGTTGGCGGGGAGCTGTTTTTT. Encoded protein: CASSLGGVGGELFF. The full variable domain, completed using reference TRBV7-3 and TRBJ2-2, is GAGVSQTPSNKVTEKGKYVELRCDPISGHTALYWYRQSLGQGPEFLIYFQGTGAADDSGLPNDRFFAVRPEGSVSTLKIQRTERGDSAVYLCASSLGGVGGELFFGEGSRLTVL.

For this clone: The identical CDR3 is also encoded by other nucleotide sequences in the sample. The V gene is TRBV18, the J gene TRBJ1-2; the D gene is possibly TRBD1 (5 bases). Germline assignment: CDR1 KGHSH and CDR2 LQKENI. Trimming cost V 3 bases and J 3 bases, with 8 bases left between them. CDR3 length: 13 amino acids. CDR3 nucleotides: TGTGCCAGCTCACCTGGACAAGACTATGGCTACACCTTC. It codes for CASSPGQDYGYTF.

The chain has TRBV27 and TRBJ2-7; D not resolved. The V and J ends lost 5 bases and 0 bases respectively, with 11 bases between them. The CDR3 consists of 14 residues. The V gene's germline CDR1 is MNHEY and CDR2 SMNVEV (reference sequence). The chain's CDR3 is CASSAQVPSYEQYF. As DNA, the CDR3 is TGTGCCAGCAGTGCGCAGGTTCCCTCCTACGAGCAGTACTTC.

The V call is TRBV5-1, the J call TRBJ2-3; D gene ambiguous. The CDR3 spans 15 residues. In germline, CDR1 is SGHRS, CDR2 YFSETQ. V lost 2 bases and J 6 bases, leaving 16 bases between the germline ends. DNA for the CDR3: TGCGCCAGCAGCTTCGCAGAGCTAGATGCGGATACGCAGTATTTT. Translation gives CASSFAELDADTQYF.

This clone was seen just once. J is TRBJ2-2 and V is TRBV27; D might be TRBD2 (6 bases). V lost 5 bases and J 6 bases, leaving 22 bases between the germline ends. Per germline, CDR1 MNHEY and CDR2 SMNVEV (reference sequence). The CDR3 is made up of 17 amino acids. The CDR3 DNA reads TGTGCCAGCAGTCCAACCTGGCGGTGGGGGGAGTCCGGGGAGCTGTTTTTT. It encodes CASSPTWRWGESGELFF.

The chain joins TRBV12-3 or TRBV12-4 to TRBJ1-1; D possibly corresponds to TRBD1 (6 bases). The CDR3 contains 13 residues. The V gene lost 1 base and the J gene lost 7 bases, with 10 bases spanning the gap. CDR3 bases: TGTGCCAGCAGTTTAGGGGGGGCATTTGAAGCTTTCTTT. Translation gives CASSLGGAFEAFF.

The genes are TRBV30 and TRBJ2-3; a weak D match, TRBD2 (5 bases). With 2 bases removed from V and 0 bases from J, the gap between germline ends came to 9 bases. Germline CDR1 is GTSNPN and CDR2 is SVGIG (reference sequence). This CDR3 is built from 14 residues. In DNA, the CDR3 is TGTGCCTGGAGTTCAAGCGGAAGCACAGATACGCAGTATTTT. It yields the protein CAWSSSGSTDTQYF. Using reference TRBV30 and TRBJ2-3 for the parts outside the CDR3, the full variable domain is SQTIHQWPATLVQPVGSPLSLECTVEGTSNPNLYWYRQAAGRGLQLLFYSVGIGQISSEVPQNLSASRPQDRQFILSSKKLLLSDSGFYLCAWSSSGSTDTQYFGPGTRLTVL.

Written as DNA, the CDR3 is TGTGCCAGCAGCGCTCTTACAGGGGGCAGATCTGAAGCTTTCTTT. Translating gives CASSALTGGRSEAFF. The chain employs TRBV2 and TRBJ1-1; 9 nucleotides align to TRBD1. CDR3 length: 15 amino acids. Germline assignment: CDR1 SNHLY and CDR2 FYNNEI. V shed 6 bases, J shed 6 bases, and the junction held 11 bases outside the gene matches.

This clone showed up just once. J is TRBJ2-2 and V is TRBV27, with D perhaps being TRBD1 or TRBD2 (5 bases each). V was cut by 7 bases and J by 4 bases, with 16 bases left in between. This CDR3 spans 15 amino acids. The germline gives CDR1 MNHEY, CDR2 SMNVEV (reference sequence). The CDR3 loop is CASTPGARGTGELFF. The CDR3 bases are TGTGCCAGCACCCCCGGGGCACGGGGCACCGGGGAGCTGTTTTTT.

CDR3 coding DNA: TGTGCCAGCAGGGGTACAGGGACCCGGGGTAATGAAAAACTGTTTTTT. Translating it yields CASRGTGTRGNEKLFF. The V gene is TRBV6-6, the J gene TRBJ1-4; D might be TRBD1 (6 bases). Trimming pared 6 bases from V and 4 bases from J, leaving 18 bases between. Germline V gives CDR1 MNHNY, CDR2 SVGAGI (reference sequence). The CDR3 is 16 residues long.

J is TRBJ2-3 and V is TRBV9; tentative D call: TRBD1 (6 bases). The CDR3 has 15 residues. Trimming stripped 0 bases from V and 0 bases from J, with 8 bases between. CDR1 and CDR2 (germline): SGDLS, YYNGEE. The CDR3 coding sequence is TGTGCCAGCAGCGTAGATAGGGGGAGCACAGATACGCAGTATTTT. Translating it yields CASSVDRGSTDTQYF.

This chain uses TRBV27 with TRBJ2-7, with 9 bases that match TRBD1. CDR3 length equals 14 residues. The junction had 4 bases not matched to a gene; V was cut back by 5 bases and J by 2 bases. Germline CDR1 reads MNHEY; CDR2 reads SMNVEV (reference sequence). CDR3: CASSPGQGPYEQYF. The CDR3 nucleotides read TGTGCCAGCAGTCCGGGACAGGGTCCCTACGAGCAGTACTTC.

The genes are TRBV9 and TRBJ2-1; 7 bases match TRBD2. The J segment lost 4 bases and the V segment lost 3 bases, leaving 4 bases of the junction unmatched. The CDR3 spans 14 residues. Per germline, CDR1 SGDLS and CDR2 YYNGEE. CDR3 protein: CASSGARGYNEQFF. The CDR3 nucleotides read TGTGCCAGCAGCGGCGCGCGGGGGTACAATGAGCAGTTCTTC.